This T cell receptor beta chain was documented in a study of T cells in Graves' hyperthyroidism and ophthalmopathy. The CDR3 totals 13 residues. Trimming took off 4 bases at V and 2 bases at J, with 9 bases between the two ends. Template material for amplifying TCR beta CDR3 regions consisted of RNA transcripts. First-round RT-PCR of the TCR CDR3 relied on the HTBI primer set. TCRdb processed the multiplex PCR reads anew with MiXCR; each CDR3 protein has one entry. This sample carries hundreds of thousands of distinct CDR3 sequences, roughly 14% of them seen once, and the ten largest clones take roughly 4.3%. This clonotype was picked up many times.

The sequence derives from a woman between 35 and 50 years old with Graves' ophthalmopathy. Sequencing was done on a sample of blood. The V and J genes are TRBV12-3 or TRBV12-4 and TRBJ2-7; tentatively, D is TRBD1 (5 bases). The CDR3 nucleotides are TGTGCCAGCAGTTCAGGGAATGCCTACGAGCAGTACTTC. Residues: CASSSGNAYEQYF.